This T cell receptor (beta chain) was obtained from a study of CD8+ T cells in alopecia areata. Turning to the study itself: Severity of treated patients was scored by affected scalp percentage.

The length of the CDR3 is 13 residues. V was clipped by 4 bases and J by 8 bases; unmatched bases: 7. The germline V gene encodes CDR1 MNHEY and CDR2 SVGAGI. As for this clone: Its antigen is unknown.

Study-level results: The study also sequences resident alphabeta T cells of normal skin in scalp samples. Scalp lesions, especially in alopecia totalis/universalis, had higher clonality than normal scalp.

Isolated RNA was reverse transcribed into cDNA used as the sequencing template. Profiling relied on immunoSEQ multiplex PCR, and the TCRdb table lists in-frame clones only, not all of them. The sample lists about 140,000 clones; around four fifths were seen once. Sample treatment: oral pan-JAK inhibitor, 5-10 mg twice daily. From PBMCs, CD4+ and CD8+ T cells were sorted. Material: CD8+ T cells sorted from blood, obtained at week 4, from a patient treated with tofacitinib. This chain joins TRBV6-5 and TRBJ1-2, with 7 nucleotides matching TRBD1. This TCR was sampled from a human donor with alopecia areata. CDR3 DNA sequence: TGTGCCAGCAGTTGGTCGACAGGGTGGGGCTACACCTTC. It is translated as CASSWSTGWGYTF.